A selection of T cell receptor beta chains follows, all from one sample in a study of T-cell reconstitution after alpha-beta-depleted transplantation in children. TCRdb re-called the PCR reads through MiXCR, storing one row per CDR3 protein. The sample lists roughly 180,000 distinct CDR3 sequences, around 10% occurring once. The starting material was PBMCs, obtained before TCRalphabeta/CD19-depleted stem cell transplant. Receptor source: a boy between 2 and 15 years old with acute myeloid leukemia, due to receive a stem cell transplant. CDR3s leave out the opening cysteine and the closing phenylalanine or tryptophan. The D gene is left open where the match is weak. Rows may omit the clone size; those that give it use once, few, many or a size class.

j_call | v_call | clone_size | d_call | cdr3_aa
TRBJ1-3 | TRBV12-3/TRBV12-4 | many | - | ASSLWSGWSSGNTIY
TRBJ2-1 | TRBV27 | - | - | ASRSGPSYNEQF
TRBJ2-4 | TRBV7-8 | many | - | ASSSNRVSRNIQY
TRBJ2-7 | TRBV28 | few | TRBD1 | ASRSRQGIVQSYEQY
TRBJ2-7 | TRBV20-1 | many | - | SARGGDYEQY
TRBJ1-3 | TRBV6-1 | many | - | ASSLLGHGNTIY
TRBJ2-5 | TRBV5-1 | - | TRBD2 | ASSWTSGRARETQY
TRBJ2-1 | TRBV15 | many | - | ATSSPERQGGDEQF
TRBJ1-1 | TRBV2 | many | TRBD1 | ASSEFPPGGDTEAF
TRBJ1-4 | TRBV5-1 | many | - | ASSLQQSNEKLF
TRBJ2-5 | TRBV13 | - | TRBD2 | ASSRSGGDGTRETQY
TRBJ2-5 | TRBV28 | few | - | ASSPGTFQETQY
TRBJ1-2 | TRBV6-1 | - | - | ASEAAPGFSNYGYT
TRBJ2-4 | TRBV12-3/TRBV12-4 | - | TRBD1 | ASGQGQGAKNIQY
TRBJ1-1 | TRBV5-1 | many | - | ASSLDIFRNTEAF
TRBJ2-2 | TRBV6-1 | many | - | ASTKYRQVSGELF
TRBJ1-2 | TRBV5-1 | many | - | ASSSPRDPDGYT
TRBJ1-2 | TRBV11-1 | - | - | ASSFLGDGYT
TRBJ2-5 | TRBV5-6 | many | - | ATSRLRETQY
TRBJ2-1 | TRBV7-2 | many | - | ASSLMGNEQF
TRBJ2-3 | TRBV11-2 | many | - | ASSLEIQGTDTQY
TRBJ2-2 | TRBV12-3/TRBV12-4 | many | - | ASSLGNGELF
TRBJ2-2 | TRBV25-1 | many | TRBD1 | ASSNRGRGGELF
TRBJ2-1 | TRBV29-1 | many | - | SVPQSDSYNEQF
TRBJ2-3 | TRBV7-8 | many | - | ASSSPTMADTQY
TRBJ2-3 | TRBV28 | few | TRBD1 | ASSPDRGGTDTQY
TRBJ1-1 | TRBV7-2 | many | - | ASSVRTANTEAF
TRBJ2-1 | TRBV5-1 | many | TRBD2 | ASSLGLAGGEQF
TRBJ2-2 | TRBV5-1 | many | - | ASSLSPTGNTGELF
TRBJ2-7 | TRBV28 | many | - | ASSLVSAGSYEQY
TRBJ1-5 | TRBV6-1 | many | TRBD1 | ASSGGGQGGQPQH
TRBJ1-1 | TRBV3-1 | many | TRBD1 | ASSVRGIAEAF
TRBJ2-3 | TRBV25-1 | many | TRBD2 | PSSEHGRVYGTDTQY
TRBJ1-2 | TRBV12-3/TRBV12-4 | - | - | ASSFKRGYGYT
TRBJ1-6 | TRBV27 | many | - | ASSPLKGGSPLH
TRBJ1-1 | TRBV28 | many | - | ASSLSILGGKYTEAF
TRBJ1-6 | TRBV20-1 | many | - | SARTVGNSPLH
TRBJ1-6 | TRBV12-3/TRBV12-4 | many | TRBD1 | ASTGTGRSPLH
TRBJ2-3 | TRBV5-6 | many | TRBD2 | ASRPMGGTEHTQY
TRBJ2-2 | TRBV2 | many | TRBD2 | ASTYGTSGHTGELF
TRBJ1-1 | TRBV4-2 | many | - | ASSQPPLSGGRDTEAF
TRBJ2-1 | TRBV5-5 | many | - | ASSPRHEQF
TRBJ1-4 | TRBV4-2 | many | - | ASSQGVLTATNEKLF
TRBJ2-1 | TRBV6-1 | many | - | ASSSDFSSYNEQF
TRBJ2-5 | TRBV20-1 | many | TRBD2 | SANGLAESRGTQY
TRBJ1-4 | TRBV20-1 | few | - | SARRTGATNEKLF
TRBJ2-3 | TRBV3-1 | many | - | ASSHGSFTDTQY
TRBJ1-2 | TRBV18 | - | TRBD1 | ASSPNRGSDYGYT
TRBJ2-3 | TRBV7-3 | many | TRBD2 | ASSLGISGISDTQY
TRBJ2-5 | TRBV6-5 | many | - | ASSYSYGTEETQY
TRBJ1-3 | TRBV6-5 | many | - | ASSYSPSDSRHGSTIY
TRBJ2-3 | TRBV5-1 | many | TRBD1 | ASSSRQGPADTQY
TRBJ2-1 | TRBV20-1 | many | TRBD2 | SARVAGVLGEQF
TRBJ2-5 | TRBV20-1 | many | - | SARPDSAYQETQY
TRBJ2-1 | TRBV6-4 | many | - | ASSDMDIPGHEQF